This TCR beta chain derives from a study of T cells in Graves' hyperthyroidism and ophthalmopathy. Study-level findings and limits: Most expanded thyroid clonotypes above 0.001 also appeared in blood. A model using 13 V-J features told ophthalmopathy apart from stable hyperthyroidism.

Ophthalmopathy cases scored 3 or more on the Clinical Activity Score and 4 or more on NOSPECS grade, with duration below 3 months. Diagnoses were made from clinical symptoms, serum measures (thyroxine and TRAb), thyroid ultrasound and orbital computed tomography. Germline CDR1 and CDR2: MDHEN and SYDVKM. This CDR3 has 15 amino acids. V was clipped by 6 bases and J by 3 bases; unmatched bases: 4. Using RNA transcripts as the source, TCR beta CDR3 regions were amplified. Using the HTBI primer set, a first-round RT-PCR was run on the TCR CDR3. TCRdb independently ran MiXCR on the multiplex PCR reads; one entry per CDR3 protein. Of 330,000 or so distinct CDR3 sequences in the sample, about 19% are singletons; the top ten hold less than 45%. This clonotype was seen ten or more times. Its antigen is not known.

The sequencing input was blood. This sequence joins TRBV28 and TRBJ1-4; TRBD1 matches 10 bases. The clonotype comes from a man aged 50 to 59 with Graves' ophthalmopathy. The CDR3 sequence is CASRRGTGANEKLFF. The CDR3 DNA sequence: TGTGCCAGCAGGAGGGGGACAGGGGCTAATGAAAAACTGTTTTTT.